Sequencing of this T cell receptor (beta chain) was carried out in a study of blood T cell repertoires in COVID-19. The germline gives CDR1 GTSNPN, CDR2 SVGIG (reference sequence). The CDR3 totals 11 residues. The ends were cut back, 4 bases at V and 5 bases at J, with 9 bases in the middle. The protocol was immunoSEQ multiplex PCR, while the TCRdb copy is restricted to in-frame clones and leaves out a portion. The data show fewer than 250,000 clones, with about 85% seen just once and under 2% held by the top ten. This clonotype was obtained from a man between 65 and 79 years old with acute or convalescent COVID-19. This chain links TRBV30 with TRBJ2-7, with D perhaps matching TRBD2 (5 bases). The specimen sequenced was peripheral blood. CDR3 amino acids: CAWKLENEQYF. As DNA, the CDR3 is TGTGCCTGGAAACTAGAGAACGAGCAGTACTTC.